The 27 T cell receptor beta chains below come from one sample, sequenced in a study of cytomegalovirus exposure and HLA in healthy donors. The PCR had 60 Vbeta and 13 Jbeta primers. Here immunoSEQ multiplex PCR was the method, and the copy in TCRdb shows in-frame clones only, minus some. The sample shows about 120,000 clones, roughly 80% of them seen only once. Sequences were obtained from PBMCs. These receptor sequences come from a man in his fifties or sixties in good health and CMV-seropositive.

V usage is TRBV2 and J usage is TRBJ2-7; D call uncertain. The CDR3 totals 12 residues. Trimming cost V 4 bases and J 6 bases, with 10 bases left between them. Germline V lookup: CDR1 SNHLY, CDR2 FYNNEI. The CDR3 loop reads CASSADIGEQYF. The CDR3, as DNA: TGTGCCAGCAGTGCAGACATTGGCGAGCAGTACTTC.

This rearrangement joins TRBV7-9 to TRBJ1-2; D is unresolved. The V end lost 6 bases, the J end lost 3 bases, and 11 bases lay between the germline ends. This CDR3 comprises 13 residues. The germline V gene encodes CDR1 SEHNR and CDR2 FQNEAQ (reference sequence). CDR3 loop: CASSPTEYYGYTF. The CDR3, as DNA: TGTGCCAGCAGTCCTACTGAGTACTATGGCTACACCTTC.

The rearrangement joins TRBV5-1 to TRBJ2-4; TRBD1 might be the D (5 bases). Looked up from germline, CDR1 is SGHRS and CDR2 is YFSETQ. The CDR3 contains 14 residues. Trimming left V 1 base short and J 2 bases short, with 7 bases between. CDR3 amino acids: CASSLQGSKNIQYF. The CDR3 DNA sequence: TGCGCCAGCAGCTTGCAGGGTTCCAAAAACATTCAGTACTTC.

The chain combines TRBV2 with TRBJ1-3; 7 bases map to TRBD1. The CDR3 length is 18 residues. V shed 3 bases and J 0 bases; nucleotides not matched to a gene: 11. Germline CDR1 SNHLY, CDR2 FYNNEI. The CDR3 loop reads CASSDGSRQGSSGNTIYF. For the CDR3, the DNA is TGTGCCAGCAGTGATGGGTCGCGACAGGGAAGCTCTGGAAACACCATATATTTT.

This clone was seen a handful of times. In nucleotides, the CDR3 is TGTGCCAGCAGTTACAGAGGACTAGCGGGGGGAACAGATACGCAGTATTTT. It translates to CASSYRGLAGGTDTQYF. This chain uses TRBV27 with TRBJ2-3; 14 bases map to TRBD2. The CDR3 is made up of 17 amino acids. Germline trimming cut 4 bases from V and 3 bases from J; bases unmatched to any gene: 6. Germline V gives CDR1 MNHEY, CDR2 SMNVEV (reference sequence).

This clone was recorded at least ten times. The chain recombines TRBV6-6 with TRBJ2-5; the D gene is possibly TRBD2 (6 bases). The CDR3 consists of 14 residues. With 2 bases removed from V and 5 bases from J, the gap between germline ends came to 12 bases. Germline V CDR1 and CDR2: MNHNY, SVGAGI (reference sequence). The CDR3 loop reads CASSYSGGPETQYF. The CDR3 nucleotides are TGTGCCAGCAGTTACAGCGGAGGGCCGGAGACCCAGTACTTC.

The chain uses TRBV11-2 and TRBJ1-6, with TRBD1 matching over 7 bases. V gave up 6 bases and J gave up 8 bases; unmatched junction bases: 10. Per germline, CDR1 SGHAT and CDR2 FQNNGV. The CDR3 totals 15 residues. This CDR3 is CASSLLTGSDSPLHF. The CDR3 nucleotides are TGTGCCAGCAGTCTGTTGACAGGGTCTGATTCACCCCTCCACTTT.

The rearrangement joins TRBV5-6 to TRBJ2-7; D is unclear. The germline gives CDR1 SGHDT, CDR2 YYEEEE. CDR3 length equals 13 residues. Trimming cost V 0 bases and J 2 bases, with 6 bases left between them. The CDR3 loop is CASSLGAPYEQYF. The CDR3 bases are TGTGCCAGCAGCTTGGGGGCCCCCTACGAGCAGTACTTC.

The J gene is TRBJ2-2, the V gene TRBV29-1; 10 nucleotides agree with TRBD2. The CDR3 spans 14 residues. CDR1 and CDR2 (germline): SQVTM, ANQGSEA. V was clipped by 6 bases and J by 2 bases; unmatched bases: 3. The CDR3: CSVASGSNTGELFF. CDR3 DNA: TGCAGCGTGGCTAGCGGGAGTAACACCGGGGAGCTGTTTTTT.

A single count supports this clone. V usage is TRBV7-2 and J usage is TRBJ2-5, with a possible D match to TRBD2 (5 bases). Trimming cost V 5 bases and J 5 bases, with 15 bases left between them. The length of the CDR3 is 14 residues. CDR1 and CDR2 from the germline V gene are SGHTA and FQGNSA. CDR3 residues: CASSPGLGGETQYF. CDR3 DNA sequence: TGTGCCAGCAGCCCCGGACTCGGCGGGGAGACCCAGTACTTC.

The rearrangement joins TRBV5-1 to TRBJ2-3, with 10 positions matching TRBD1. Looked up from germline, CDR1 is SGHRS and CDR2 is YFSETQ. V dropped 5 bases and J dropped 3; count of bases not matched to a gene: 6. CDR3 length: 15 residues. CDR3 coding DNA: TGCGCCAGCAGTTTCGACAGGGGGCTGACAGATACGCAGTATTTT. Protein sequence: CASSFDRGLTDTQYF.

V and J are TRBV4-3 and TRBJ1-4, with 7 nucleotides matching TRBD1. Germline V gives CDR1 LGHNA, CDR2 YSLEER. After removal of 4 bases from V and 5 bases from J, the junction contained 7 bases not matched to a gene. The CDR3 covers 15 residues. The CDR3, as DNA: TGCGCCAGCAGCCCTAGTCACAGGGGAAATGAAAAACTGTTTTTT. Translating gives CASSPSHRGNEKLFF.

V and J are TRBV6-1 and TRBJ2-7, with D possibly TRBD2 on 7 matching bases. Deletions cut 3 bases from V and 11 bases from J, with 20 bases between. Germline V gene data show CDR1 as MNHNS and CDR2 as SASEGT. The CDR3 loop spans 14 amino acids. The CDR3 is CASSDALGGPSEYF. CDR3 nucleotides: TGTGCCAGCAGTGACGCCTTGGGGGGGCCGTCGGAGTACTTC.

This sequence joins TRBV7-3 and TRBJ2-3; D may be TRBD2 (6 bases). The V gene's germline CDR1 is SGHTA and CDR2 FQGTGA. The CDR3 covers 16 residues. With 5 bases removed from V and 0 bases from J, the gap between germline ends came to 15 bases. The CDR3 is CASSQYGTSSTDTQYF. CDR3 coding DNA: TGTGCCAGCAGCCAGTACGGGACTTCAAGCACAGATACGCAGTATTTT.

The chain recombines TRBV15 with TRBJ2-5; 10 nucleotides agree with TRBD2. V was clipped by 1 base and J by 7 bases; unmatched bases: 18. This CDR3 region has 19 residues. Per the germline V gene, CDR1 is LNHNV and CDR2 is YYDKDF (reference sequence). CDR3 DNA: TGTGCCACCAGCAGAGGGGGGAGTAGCGGGGGGCCACCTCATGTGACCCAGTACTTC. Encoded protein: CATSRGGSSGGPPHVTQYF.

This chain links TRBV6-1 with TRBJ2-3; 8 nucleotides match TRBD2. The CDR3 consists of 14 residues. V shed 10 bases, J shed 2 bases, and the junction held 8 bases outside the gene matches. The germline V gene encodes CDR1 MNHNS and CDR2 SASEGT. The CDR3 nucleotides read TGTGCCATCCGGTTTAGCGGGGTCACAGATACGCAGTATTTT. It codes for CAIRFSGVTDTQYF.

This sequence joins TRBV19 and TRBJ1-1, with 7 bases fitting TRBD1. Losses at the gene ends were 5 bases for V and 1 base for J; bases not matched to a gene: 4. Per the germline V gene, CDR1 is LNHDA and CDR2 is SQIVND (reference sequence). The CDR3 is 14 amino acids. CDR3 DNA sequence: TGTGCCAGTAGTTTTAGACAGGGGAACACTGAAGCTTTCTTT. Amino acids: CASSFRQGNTEAFF. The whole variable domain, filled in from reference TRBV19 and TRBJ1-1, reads DGGITQSPKYLFRKEGQNVTLSCEQNLNHDAMYWYRQDPGQGLRLIYYSQIVNDFQKGDIAEGYSVSREKKESFPLTVTSAQKNPTAFYLCASSFRQGNTEAFFGQGTRLTVV.

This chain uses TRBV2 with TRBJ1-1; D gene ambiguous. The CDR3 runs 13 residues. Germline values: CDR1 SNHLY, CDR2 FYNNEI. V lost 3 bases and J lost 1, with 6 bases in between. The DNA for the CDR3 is TGTGCCAGCAGTGATCAGTGGAACACTGAAGCTTTCTTT. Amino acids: CASSDQWNTEAFF.

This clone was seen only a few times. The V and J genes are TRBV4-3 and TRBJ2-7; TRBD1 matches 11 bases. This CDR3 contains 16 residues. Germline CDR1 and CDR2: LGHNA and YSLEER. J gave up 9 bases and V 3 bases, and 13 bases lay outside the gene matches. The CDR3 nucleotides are TGCGCCAGCAGCCAGACAACCGGGACAGGGGGTTCTGTGCAGTACTTC. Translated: CASSQTTGTGGSVQYF.

CDR3 sequence: CASSLRQVNTEAFF. DNA of the CDR3: TGTGCCAGCAGCTTAAGACAGGTAAACACTGAAGCTTTCTTT. The chain uses TRBV11-2 and TRBJ1-1; the D gene is possibly TRBD1 (6 bases). The CDR3 is made up of 14 amino acids. Germline CDR1 reads SGHAT; CDR2 reads FQNNGV. Trimming removed 2 bases at V and 2 bases at J, with 9 bases between.

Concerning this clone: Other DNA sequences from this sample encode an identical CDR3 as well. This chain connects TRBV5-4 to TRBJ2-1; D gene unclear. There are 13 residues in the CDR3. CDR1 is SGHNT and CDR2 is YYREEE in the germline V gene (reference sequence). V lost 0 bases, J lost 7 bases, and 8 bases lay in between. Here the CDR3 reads CASSLAGSNEQFF. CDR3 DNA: TGTGCCAGCAGCTTGGCAGGTAGTAATGAGCAGTTCTTC.

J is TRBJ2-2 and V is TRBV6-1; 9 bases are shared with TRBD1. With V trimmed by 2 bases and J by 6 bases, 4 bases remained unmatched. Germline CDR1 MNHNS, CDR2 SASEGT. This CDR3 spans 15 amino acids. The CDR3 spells CASSEMGQGAGELFF. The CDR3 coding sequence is TGTGCCAGCAGTGAAATGGGACAGGGTGCCGGGGAGCTGTTTTTT.

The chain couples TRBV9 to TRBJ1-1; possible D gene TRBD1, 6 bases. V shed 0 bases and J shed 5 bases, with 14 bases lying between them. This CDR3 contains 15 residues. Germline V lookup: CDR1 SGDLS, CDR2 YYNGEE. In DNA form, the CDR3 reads TGTGCCAGCAGCGTAGATCCGGGGGGCAAGACTGAAGCTTTCTTT. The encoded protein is CASSVDPGGKTEAFF.

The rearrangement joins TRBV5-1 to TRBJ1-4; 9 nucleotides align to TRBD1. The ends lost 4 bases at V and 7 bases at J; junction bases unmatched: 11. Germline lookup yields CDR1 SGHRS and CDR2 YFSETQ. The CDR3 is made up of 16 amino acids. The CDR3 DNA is TGCGCCAGCAGCGTCCCAACAGGGGGCCTTGGTGAAAAACTGTTTTTT. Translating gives CASSVPTGGLGEKLFF.

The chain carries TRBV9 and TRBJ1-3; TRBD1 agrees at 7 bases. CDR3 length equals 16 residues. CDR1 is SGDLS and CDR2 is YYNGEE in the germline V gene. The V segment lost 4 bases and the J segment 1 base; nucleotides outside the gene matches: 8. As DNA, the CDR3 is TGTGCCAGCAGCACACAGGGGCCTTGGTCTGGAAACACCATATATTTT. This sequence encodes CASSTQGPWSGNTIYF.

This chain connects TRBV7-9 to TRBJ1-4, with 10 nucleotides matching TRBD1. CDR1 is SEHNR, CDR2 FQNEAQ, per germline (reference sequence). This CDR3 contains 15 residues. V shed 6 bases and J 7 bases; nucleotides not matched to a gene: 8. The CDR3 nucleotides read TGTGCCAGCAGTCCCCGGACAGGGGGAAGTGAAAAACTGTTTTTT. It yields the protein CASSPRTGGSEKLFF.

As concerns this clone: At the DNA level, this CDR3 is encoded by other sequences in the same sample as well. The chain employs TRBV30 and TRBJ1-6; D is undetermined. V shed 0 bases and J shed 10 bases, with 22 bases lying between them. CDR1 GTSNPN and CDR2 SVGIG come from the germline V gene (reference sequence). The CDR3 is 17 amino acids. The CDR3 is CAWSVRSSSTTRSPLHF. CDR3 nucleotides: TGTGCCTGGAGTGTACGGTCATCCTCTACCACGAGGTCACCCCTCCACTTT.